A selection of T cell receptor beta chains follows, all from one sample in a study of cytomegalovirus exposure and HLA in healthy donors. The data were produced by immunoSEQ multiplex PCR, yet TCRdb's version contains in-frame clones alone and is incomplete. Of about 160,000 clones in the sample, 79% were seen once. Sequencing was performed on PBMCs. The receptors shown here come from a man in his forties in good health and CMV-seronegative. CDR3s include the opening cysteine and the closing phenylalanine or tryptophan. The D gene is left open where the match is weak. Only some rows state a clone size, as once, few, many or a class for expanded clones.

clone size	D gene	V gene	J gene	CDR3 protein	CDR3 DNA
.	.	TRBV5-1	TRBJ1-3	CASSPGTERSGNTIYF	TGCGCCAGCAGCCCGGGGACTGAAAGATCTGGAAACACCATATATTTT
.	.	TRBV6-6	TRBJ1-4	CASSRSGNEKLFF	TGTGCCAGCAGTAGGTCAGGCAATGAAAAACTGTTTTTT
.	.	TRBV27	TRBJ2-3	CASSPLAVKDTQYF	TGTGCCAGCAGTCCCTTGGCGGTAAAAGATACGCAGTATTTT
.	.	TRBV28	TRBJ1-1	CASSYQGNTEAFF	TGTGCCAGCAGCTATCAGGGGAACACTGAAGCTTTCTTT
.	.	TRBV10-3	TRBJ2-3	CAISSAGSTDTQYF	TGTGCCATCAGCTCCGCGGGAAGCACAGATACGCAGTATTTT
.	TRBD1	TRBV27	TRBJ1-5	CASALRTGGNQPQHF	TGTGCCAGCGCTCTACGGACAGGGGGCAATCAGCCCCAGCATTTT
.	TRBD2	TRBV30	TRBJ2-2	CAWSVRGDTGELFF	TGTGCCTGGAGTGTACGGGGGGACACCGGGGAGCTGTTTTTT
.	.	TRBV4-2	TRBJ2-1	CASSQGVVNEQFF	TGTGCCAGCAGCCAAGGTGTAGTAAATGAGCAGTTCTTC
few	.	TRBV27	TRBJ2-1	CASKQGQGNNEQFF	TGTGCCAGCAAACAAGGGCAGGGGAACAATGAGCAGTTCTTC
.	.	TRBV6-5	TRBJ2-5	CASSWTVKETQYF	TGTGCCAGCAGTTGGACAGTTAAAGAGACCCAGTACTTC
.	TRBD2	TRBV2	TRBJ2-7	CASRAGAGYEQYF	TGTGCCAGCAGGGCGGGAGCAGGGTACGAGCAGTACTTC
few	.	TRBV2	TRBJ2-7	CASRERVDSLSEQYF	TGTGCCAGCAGGGAACGAGTGGACAGTCTAAGCGAGCAGTACTTC
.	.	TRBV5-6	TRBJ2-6	CASSSTGANVLTF	TGTGCCAGCAGCTCCACTGGGGCCAACGTCCTGACTTTC
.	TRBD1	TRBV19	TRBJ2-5	CASSIAGTGPQTQYF	TGTGCCAGTAGTATAGCCGGGACAGGGCCACAGACCCAGTACTTC
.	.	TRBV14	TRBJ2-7	CASSARLGFNEQYF	TGTGCCAGCAGCGCTCGACTAGGTTTCAACGAGCAGTACTTC
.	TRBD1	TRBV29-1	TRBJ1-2	CSVEDQGASGYTF	TGCAGCGTTGAAGATCAGGGGGCGAGTGGCTACACCTTC
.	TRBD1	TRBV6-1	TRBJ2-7	CASSPGQLYEQYF	TGTGCCAGCAGTCCGGGACAGCTCTACGAGCAGTACTTC
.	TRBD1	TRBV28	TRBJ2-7	CASREGTGAYEQYF	TGTGCCAGCAGAGAAGGGACAGGTGCGTATGAGCAGTACTTC
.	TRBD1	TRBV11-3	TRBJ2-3	CASSSRTGSGTDTQYF	TGTGCCAGCAGTTCCAGGACAGGGTCTGGCACAGATACGCAGTATTTT
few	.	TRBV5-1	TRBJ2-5	CASSWDSQETQYF	TGCGCCAGCAGCTGGGACTCACAAGAGACCCAGTACTTC
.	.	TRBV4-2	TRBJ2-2	CASRNAHRATGELFF	TGTGCCAGCAGGAATGCACACAGGGCCACCGGGGAGCTGTTTTTT
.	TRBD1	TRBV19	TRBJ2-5	CASSVQGAETQYF	TGTGCCAGTAGCGTACAGGGGGCTGAGACCCAGTACTTC
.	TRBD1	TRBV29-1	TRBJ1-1	CSAAGTENTEAFF	TGCAGCGCCGCGGGGACAGAAAACACTGAAGCTTTCTTT
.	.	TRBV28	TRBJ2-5	CASSLVSGGRETQYF	TGTGCCAGCAGTTTAGTATCTGGGGGCAGGGAGACCCAGTACTTC
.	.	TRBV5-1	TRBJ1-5	CASSLGVDNQPQHF	TGCGCCAGCAGCTTGGGCGTCGACAATCAGCCCCAGCATTTT
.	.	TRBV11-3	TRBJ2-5	CASSPGPGAGETQYF	TGTGCCAGCAGCCCAGGGCCGGGAGCGGGAGAGACCCAGTACTTC
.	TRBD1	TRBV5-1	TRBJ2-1	CASSLGDRGGNEQFF	TGCGCCAGCAGCTTGGGGGACAGGGGCGGCAATGAGCAGTTCTTC
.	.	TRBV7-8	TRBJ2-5	CASSLLGGTETQYF	TGTGCCAGCAGCTTATTAGGCGGGACGGAGACCCAGTACTTC
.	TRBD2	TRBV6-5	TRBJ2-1	CASSYDSAGVGNEQFF	TGTGCCAGCAGTTACGATTCGGCGGGAGTGGGGAATGAGCAGTTCTTC
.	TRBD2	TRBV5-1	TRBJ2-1	CASRDTGTSGRLSSYNEQFF	TGCGCCAGCAGGGATACCGGGACTAGCGGGAGGCTTAGCTCCTACAATGAGCAGTTCTTC
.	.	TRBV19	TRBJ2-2	CASSMGVNTGELFF	TGTGCCAGTAGTATGGGAGTGAACACCGGGGAGCTGTTTTTT
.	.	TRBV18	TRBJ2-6	CATKRSGGHGANGLTF	TGTGCCACCAAGAGATCCGGGGGGCATGGGGCCAACGGCCTGACTTTC
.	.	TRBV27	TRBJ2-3	CASSFRTSGFAQYF	TGTGCCAGCAGTTTCCGGACTTCGGGGTTTGCGCAGTATTTT
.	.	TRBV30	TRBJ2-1	CAWLGGNEQFF	TGTGCCTGGCTAGGGGGCAATGAGCAGTTCTTC
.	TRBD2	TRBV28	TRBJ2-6	CASSVQSGGSGANVLTF	TGTGCCAGCAGTGTACAGTCGGGAGGGTCCGGGGCCAACGTCCTGACTTTC
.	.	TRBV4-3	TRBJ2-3	CASSQDGGTDTQYF	TGCGCCAGCAGCCAAGATGGAGGCACAGATACGCAGTATTTT
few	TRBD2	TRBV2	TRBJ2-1	CASALAGAYNEQFF	TGTGCCAGCGCCCTAGCGGGAGCCTACAATGAGCAGTTCTTC
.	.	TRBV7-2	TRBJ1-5	CASSLLGRGRPQHF	TGTGCCAGCAGCTTACTGGGCAGGGGTAGGCCCCAGCATTTT
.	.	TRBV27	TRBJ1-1	CASLTWGREAEAFF	TGTGCCAGCCTTACATGGGGCAGGGAGGCTGAAGCTTTCTTT
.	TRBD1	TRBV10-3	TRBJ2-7	CAIAEGGVNEQYF	TGTGCCATCGCGGAAGGGGGCGTCAACGAGCAGTACTTC
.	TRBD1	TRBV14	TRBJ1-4	CASSRHPTGLTNEKLFF	TGTGCCAGCAGCCGACACCCGACAGGGCTCACTAATGAAAAACTGTTTTTT
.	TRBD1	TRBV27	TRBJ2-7	CASSFGTAYEQYF	TGTGCCAGCAGTTTCGGGACAGCCTACGAGCAGTACTTC